The 21 T cell receptor beta chains presented below share a single source sample, sequenced in a study of blood T cell repertoires in COVID-19. Repertoires were generated with immunoSEQ multiplex PCR, while TCRdb's copy carries only in-frame clones and drops some. The sample has about 210,000 clones; around 89% are singletons. What was sequenced was peripheral blood. The receptor source for this set is a woman aged 40-49 years with acute or convalescent COVID-19.

This chain uses TRBV4-1 with TRBJ2-2; tentative D call: TRBD1 (6 bases). Germline CDR1 reads MGHRA; CDR2 reads YSYEKL. Trimming took 4 bases from V and 6 from J, leaving 15 bases between them. The CDR3 is made up of 15 amino acids. CDR3 in amino acids: CASSLAGAGPGELFF. Here the CDR3 DNA reads TGCGCCAGCAGCCTGGCAGGGGCCGGTCCCGGGGAGCTGTTTTTT.

This clone was seen only a few times. The chain carries TRBV5-6 and TRBJ1-6; no reliable D call. The CDR3 covers 14 residues. The germline gives CDR1 SGHDT, CDR2 YYEEEE. V was shortened by 3 bases and J by 7 bases, with 11 bases between the two germline ends. The CDR3 region has the DNA TGTGCCAGCAGCTCCGTATTGGGCAATTCACCCCTCCACTTT. It translates to CASSSVLGNSPLHF.

The V and J genes are TRBV24-1 and TRBJ2-3, with TRBD2 matching over 7 bases. V shed 2 bases and J 4 bases; nucleotides not matched to a gene: 2. Germline V lookup: CDR1 KGHDR, CDR2 SFDVKD. CDR3 size: 14 residues. The CDR3: CATSDSRGADTQYF. The CDR3 DNA is TGTGCCACCAGTGATTCCCGGGGGGCAGATACGCAGTATTTT.

The chain links TRBV7-3 to TRBJ2-1, with a possible D match to TRBD2 (7 bases). Per germline, CDR1 SGHTA and CDR2 FQGTGA. Trimming took off 1 base at V and 8 bases at J, with 24 bases between the two ends. This CDR3 has 18 amino acids. The CDR3 spells CASSLRPPGGGLPHEQFF. CDR3 DNA: TGTGCCAGCAGCTTAAGACCCCCGGGCGGGGGCTTACCCCATGAGCAGTTCTTC.

The rearrangement links TRBV7-2 to TRBJ1-2, with 11 bases identical to TRBD1. The germline V gene has CDR1 SGHTA and CDR2 FQGNSA. The CDR3 loop spans 15 amino acids. V lost 1 base to trimming and J lost 6 bases; unmatched junction nucleotides: 4. The DNA for the CDR3 is TGTGCCAGCAGCTTAGGCGGGACAGGGGGTAATGGCTACACCTTC. This translates into CASSLGGTGGNGYTF.

V usage is TRBV18 and J usage is TRBJ2-1; D remains unclear. Trimming cost V 2 bases and J 7 bases, with 9 bases left between them. From germline, CDR1 is KGHSH and CDR2 LQKENI. CDR3 size: 13 residues. The CDR3 loop reads CASSPNQFNEQFF. CDR3 in DNA: TGTGCCAGCTCACCAAATCAGTTTAATGAGCAGTTCTTC.

The sample holds a few counts of this clone. This rearrangement joins TRBV6-2 or TRBV6-3 to TRBJ2-7, with D unclear. The CDR3 length is 13 residues. The V and J ends lost 0 bases and 6 bases respectively, with 9 bases between them. Germline V lookup: CDR1 MNHEY, CDR2 SVGEGT. The CDR3 loop is CASSYSPGSEQYV. Written as DNA, the CDR3 is TGTGCCAGCAGTTACTCACCAGGAAGCGAGCAGTACGTC.

The chain recombines TRBV6-1 with TRBJ2-4, with D tentatively TRBD1 (7 bases). V lost 0 bases and J 4 bases, leaving 34 bases between the germline ends. This CDR3 contains 23 residues. Germline lookup yields CDR1 MNHNS and CDR2 SASEGT. The CDR3 sequence is CASSEAGGTALIGLGGIKNIQYF. CDR3 nucleotides: TGTGCCAGCAGTGAAGCCGGAGGGACAGCCCTAATTGGATTGGGGGGTATAAAAAACATTCAGTACTTC.

The chain links TRBV14 to TRBJ2-7, with D unresolved. The CDR3 is made up of 13 amino acids. The germline gives CDR1 SGHDN, CDR2 FVKESK. V was shortened by 4 bases and J by 6 bases, with 13 bases between the two germline ends. The CDR3 DNA reads as TGTGCCAGCAGCCGCTCGCGGAGTGGCGAGCAGTACGTC. This gives the protein CASSRSRSGEQYV.

In its sample, this clone was seen once. V and J are TRBV5-4 and TRBJ1-1; D call uncertain. This CDR3 comprises 15 residues. V dropped 0 bases and J dropped 1 base, with 10 bases sitting between them. Germline V gene data show CDR1 as SGHNT and CDR2 as YYREEE (reference sequence). CDR3 nucleotides: TGTGCCAGCAGCTTGGTAGTGGCAGGGAACACTGAAGCTTTCTTT. It is translated as CASSLVVAGNTEAFF.

The chain employs TRBV18 and TRBJ1-5, with D possibly being TRBD1 (5 bases). The germline V and J ends were trimmed by 3 bases and 6 bases, with 12 bases remaining between them. Germline CDR1 is KGHSH and CDR2 is LQKENI. The CDR3 length is 14 residues. The CDR3 sequence: CASSPGAEGQPQHF. The CDR3 DNA reads TGTGCCAGCTCACCCGGGGCGGAGGGTCAGCCCCAGCATTTT. Based on the CDR3 plus reference TRBV18 and TRBJ1-5, the full variable domain is NAGVMQNPRHLVRRRGQEARLRCSPMKGHSHVYWYRQLPEEGLKFMVYLQKENIIDESGMPKERFSAEFPKEGPSILRIQQVVRGDSAAYFCASSPGAEGQPQHFGDGTRLSIL.

A single count supports this clone. The rearrangement links TRBV19 to TRBJ1-3; no clear D. The germline V gene has CDR1 LNHDA and CDR2 SQIVND (reference sequence). Trimming left V 7 bases short and J 6 bases short, with 19 bases between. CDR3 length equals 15 residues. CDR3 residues: CASTATFSLKNTIYF. The CDR3 DNA sequence: TGTGCCAGTACCGCGACTTTCTCCTTAAAAAACACCATATATTTT.

The chain joins TRBV19 to TRBJ2-3; 7 bases agree with TRBD1. This CDR3 contains 16 residues. Germline V gene lookup returns CDR1 LNHDA and CDR2 SQIVND (reference sequence). V shed 5 bases and J 0 bases; nucleotides not matched to a gene: 8. The CDR3: CASSPGQSLSTDTQYF. The CDR3 DNA reads as TGTGCCAGTAGTCCGGGACAGTCCCTAAGCACAGATACGCAGTATTTT.

The chain carries TRBV19 and TRBJ1-1, with no clear D. This CDR3 spans 16 amino acids. Per germline, CDR1 LNHDA and CDR2 SQIVND (reference sequence). Deletions cut 0 bases from V and 1 base from J, with 12 bases between. The DNA of the CDR3 is TGTGCCAGTAGTATAGAAATGGTACACCCGAACACTGAAGCTTTCTTT. Translating it yields CASSIEMVHPNTEAFF.

The chain recombines TRBV19 with TRBJ1-6; 7 positions agree with TRBD1. The germline CDR1 and CDR2 sequences are LNHDA and SQIVND (reference sequence). The CDR3 has 15 amino acids. V shed 2 bases, J shed 6 bases, and the junction held 4 bases outside the gene matches. The CDR3 loop is CASSITRQGNSPLHF. The CDR3 coding sequence is TGTGCCAGTAGTATAACCCGACAGGGTAATTCACCCCTCCACTTT.

CDR3: CASSPDRVGGVATEAFF. The CDR3 DNA follows: TGTGCCAGCTCCCCGGACAGGGTTGGAGGGGTCGCCACTGAAGCTTTCTTT. The chain uses TRBV18 and TRBJ1-1; TRBD1 agrees at 8 bases. Trimming at V came to 6 bases and at J to 4 bases, leaving 16 bases not matched to a gene. The length of the CDR3 is 17 residues. Per the germline V gene, CDR1 is KGHSH and CDR2 is LQKENI.

The chain links TRBV6-5 to TRBJ1-5; D not resolved. The CDR3 consists of 11 residues. Trimming shortened V by 8 bases and J by 5 bases, and 7 bases separated the two germline ends. Germline-derived CDR1 and CDR2 are MNHEY and SVGAGI. In DNA form, the CDR3 reads TGTGCCAGCGGCCCTTATCAGCCCCAGCATTTT. Translated: CASGPYQPQHF.

The rearrangement links TRBV4-1 to TRBJ1-4, with D possibly TRBD1 on 6 matching bases. V gave up 1 base and J gave up 2 bases, with 14 bases separating them. CDR1 and CDR2 from the germline V gene are MGHRA and YSYEKL. The CDR3 loop spans 17 amino acids. The CDR3 DNA follows: TGCGCCAGCAGCCAAGTAAAGGGGGTCGGTACTAATGAAAAACTGTTTTTT. Translation gives CASSQVKGVGTNEKLFF.

The chain is built from TRBV2 and TRBJ1-1; weak D call: TRBD1 (5 bases). V lost 6 bases, J lost 1 base, and 15 bases lay in between. In germline, CDR1 is SNHLY, CDR2 FYNNEI. There are 15 residues in the CDR3. CDR3 bases: TGTGCCAGCAGGTTTCGGACACGCGAGAACACTGAAGCTTTCTTT. Its protein product is CASRFRTRENTEAFF.

In its sample, this clone was seen once. CDR3: CASASGDRTVGGYTF. In nucleotides, the CDR3 is TGTGCCAGTGCCAGCGGGGACAGGACGGTGGGTGGCTACACCTTC. This rearrangement joins TRBV19 to TRBJ1-2, with 8 nucleotides matching TRBD1. The CDR3 sequence is 15 residues long. J lost 7 bases, V lost 8 bases, and 15 bases had no gene match. Looked up from germline, CDR1 is LNHDA and CDR2 is SQIVND (reference sequence).

This clone has a handful of counts. V gene TRBV5-5 combines with J gene TRBJ2-7, with D possibly matching TRBD2 (5 bases). Germline values: CDR1 SGHKS, CDR2 YYEKEE (reference sequence). Trimming stripped 4 bases from V and 6 bases from J, with 17 bases between. This CDR3 contains 14 residues. This CDR3 is CASSHSKERREQYV. CDR3 bases: TGTGCCAGCAGCCACAGCAAAGAGCGGCGCGAGCAGTACGTC.